A selection of T cell receptor beta chains follows, all from one sample in a study of CD8 T cells in ankylosing spondylitis. MiXCR, applied by TCRdb to the 5' RACE reads, yields one record per CDR3 protein. The profile covers fewer than 250,000 distinct CDR3 sequences, with roughly a tenth appearing a single time and about 2.8% taken by the ten largest. The sample was blood, either unsorted or a sorted T cell fraction (not recorded which). The receptors derive from a male donor with ankylosing spondylitis or in good health (not recorded which). Both conserved end residues are part of each CDR3. A D gene is named only where the DNA matches it firmly. Expanded clones get a size class; other rows say once, few or many, or leave the size out.

>-|TRBV7-9|many|TRBJ2-2
CASRTEITGELFF
TGTGCCAGCAGAACAGAGATCACCGGGGAGCTGTTTTTT
>TRBD1|TRBV4-2|-|TRBJ2-6
CASSQSGTGGGANVLTF
TGTGCCAGCAGCCAGTCCGGGACAGGGGGAGGGGCCAACGTCCTGACTTTC
>TRBD1|TRBV4-2|many|TRBJ2-2
CASSPPPGTGGNTGELFF
TGTGCCAGCAGCCCACCTCCCGGGACAGGGGGGAACACCGGGGAGCTGTTTTTT
>-|TRBV5-1|many|TRBJ2-3
CASSSGELGDTQYF
TGCGCCAGCAGTTCAGGGGAGCTCGGGGATACGCAGTATTTT
>TRBD2|TRBV10-3|many|TRBJ2-3
CAIRDPGGPGDTQYF
TGTGCCATCAGAGACCCGGGGGGGCCGGGAGATACGCAGTATTTT
>-|TRBV5-1|many|TRBJ2-3
CASSFDGPRLTDTQYF
TGCGCCAGCAGCTTCGACGGGCCCCGCCTGACAGATACGCAGTATTTT
>TRBD1|TRBV15|many|TRBJ1-6
CATSTTGVNSPLHF
TGTGCCACCAGCACGACAGGGGTCAATTCACCCCTCCACTTT
>-|TRBV29-1|few|TRBJ2-1
CSVDSRSSYNEQFF
TGCAGCGTTGATTCCAGGAGCTCCTACAATGAGCAGTTCTTC
>TRBD2|TRBV6-4|few|TRBJ2-1
CASSQEAGRGGPHNEQFF
TGTGCCAGCAGTCAGGAGGCGGGGCGGGGGGGTCCCCACAATGAGCAGTTCTTC
>TRBD1|TRBV20-1|many|TRBJ1-1
CSARRWTGDTEAFF
TGCAGTGCTAGACGGTGGACAGGGGACACTGAAGCTTTCTTT
>TRBD1|TRBV25-1|many|TRBJ2-3
CASRTGTGGKDTQYF
TGTGCCAGCAGGACCGGGACAGGGGGCAAAGATACGCAGTATTTT
>-|TRBV4-1|few|TRBJ2-5
CASSQGRRIQETQYF
TGCGCCAGCAGCCAAGGGAGGAGGATACAAGAGACCCAGTACTTC
>TRBD2|TRBV5-1|many|TRBJ2-7
CASSYSGGPYEQYF
TGCGCCAGCAGCTATAGCGGGGGACCCTACGAGCAGTACTTC
>TRBD1|TRBV7-2|many|TRBJ2-3
CASILFLGDRGSDTQYF
TGTGCCAGCATCCTCTTCTTGGGGGACAGGGGTTCGGATACGCAGTATTTT
>TRBD1|TRBV19|many|TRBJ1-4
CASKGRDRLAEKLFF
TGTGCCAGTAAAGGTCGGGACAGGCTCGCTGAAAAACTGTTTTTT
>-|TRBV20-1|many|TRBJ2-1
CSARGVGGQYNEQFF
TGCAGTGCTAGAGGTGTTGGGGGGCAGTACAATGAGCAGTTCTTC
>TRBD1|TRBV30|many|TRBJ2-3
CAWRARTGFSDTQYF
TGTGCCTGGAGAGCAAGGACAGGGTTTTCAGATACGCAGTATTTT
>-|TRBV7-9|few|TRBJ1-6
CASTLQGDYNSPLHF
TGTGCCAGCACCTTACAGGGAGATTATAATTCACCCCTCCACTTT
>TRBD1|TRBV6-8|many|TRBJ1-4
CASSSWTGREEKLFF
TGTGCCAGCAGTTCCTGGACAGGGAGGGAAGAAAAACTGTTTTTT
>TRBD2|TRBV12-3/TRBV12-4|many|TRBJ2-1
CASSPWTSGGPRKDF
TGTGCCAGCAGTCCCTGGACTAGCGGGGGGCCTAGAAAGGACTTC
>-|TRBV30|many|TRBJ1-5
CAWSGGLRQPQHF
TGTGCCTGGAGTGGAGGATTAAGGCAGCCCCAGCATTTT
>TRBD1|TRBV29-1|many|TRBJ1-2
CSAGGQGSYGYTF
TGCAGCGCCGGGGGACAGGGCAGTTATGGCTACACCTTC
>-|TRBV5-4|many|TRBJ2-5
CASSSTGETQYF
TGTGCCAGCAGCTCAACGGGGGAGACCCAGTACTTC
>-|TRBV7-8|many|TRBJ2-2
CASSLADRLLNTGELFF
TGTGCCAGCAGCTTAGCAGACAGACTCCTGAACACCGGGGAGCTGTTTTTT
>TRBD2|TRBV29-1|-|TRBJ2-3
CSVRAGYTDTQYF
TGCAGCGTGCGAGCGGGATACACAGATACGCAGTATTTT
>-|TRBV5-1|many|TRBJ1-1
CASSPTGRTEAFF
TGCGCCAGCAGCCCTACAGGGAGGACTGAAGCTTTCTTT
>-|TRBV2|-|TRBJ2-7
CASREPREQYF
TGTGCCAGCAGGGAACCTAGGGAGCAGTACTTC
>-|TRBV10-3|many|TRBJ1-5
CATKDPKLNQPQHF
TGTGCCACTAAGGACCCTAAGCTCAATCAGCCCCAGCATTTT
>TRBD1|TRBV10-3|many|TRBJ1-5
CAISEGGQGIRQPQHF
TGTGCCATCAGTGAAGGGGGACAGGGGATTAGACAGCCCCAGCATTTT
>-|TRBV5-1|many|TRBJ2-3
CASSSTTDTQYF
TGCGCCAGCAGCTCCACCACAGATACGCAGTATTTT
>TRBD1|TRBV19|-|TRBJ1-2
CASSLDRVNYGYTF
TGTGCCAGTAGCCTGGACAGGGTTAACTATGGCTACACCTTC
>-|TRBV3-1|few|TRBJ2-3
CASSQGRIITDTQYF
TGTGCCAGCAGCCAGGGCCGGATTATCACAGATACGCAGTATTTT
>TRBD1|TRBV7-9|many|TRBJ1-2
CASSRQGPIFGYTF
TGTGCCAGCAGTAGACAGGGGCCCATCTTTGGCTACACCTTC
>-|TRBV7-9|few|TRBJ1-2
CASSEPGLVYGYTF
TGTGCCAGCAGCGAGCCGGGACTGGTCTATGGCTACACCTTC
>TRBD1|TRBV5-1|many|TRBJ2-3
CASSQGQDSTDTQYF
TGCGCCAGCAGCCAGGGACAGGACAGCACAGATACGCAGTATTTT
>TRBD2|TRBV14|many|TRBJ2-1
CASSPLSGRYNEQFF
TGTGCCAGCAGCCCCCTTAGCGGGAGGTACAATGAGCAGTTCTTC
>-|TRBV3-1|many|TRBJ2-1
CASSRSGDEQFF
TGTGCCAGCAGCCGCTCTGGTGATGAGCAGTTCTTC
>-|TRBV12-3/TRBV12-4|few|TRBJ1-1
CASRPRGESTEAFF
TGTGCCAGCAGGCCTAGGGGGGAGTCGACTGAAGCTTTCTTT
>-|TRBV12-3/TRBV12-4|-|TRBJ2-1
CASSLVHYNEQFF
TGTGCCAGCAGTTTAGTACACTACAATGAGCAGTTCTTC
>TRBD1|TRBV6-5|-|TRBJ2-1
CASSYDRAYNEQFF
TGTGCCAGCAGTTATGACAGGGCCTACAATGAGCAGTTCTTC
>TRBD2|TRBV2|few|TRBJ2-3
CASSEKQAGAFTDTQYF
TGTGCCAGCAGTGAAAAACAAGCGGGGGCCTTCACAGATACGCAGTATTTT
>-|TRBV20-1|few|TRBJ2-6
CSATYLDGAGGANVLTF
TGCAGTGCTACCTATCTCGACGGAGCCGGTGGGGCCAACGTCCTGACTTTC
>-|TRBV27|few|TRBJ1-6
CASSRPRGTSSPLHF
TGTGCCAGCAGTCGCCCCCGGGGGACCTCTTCACCCCTCCACTTT
>-|TRBV27|many|TRBJ1-3
CASSSGGKSGNTIYF
TGTGCCAGCAGTTCGGGAGGAAAGTCTGGAAACACCATATATTTT
>TRBD1|TRBV5-5|many|TRBJ1-1
CASSHHPGTVTEAFF
TGTGCCAGCAGCCATCACCCGGGGACAGTCACTGAAGCTTTCTTT
>TRBD2|TRBV20-1|many|TRBJ2-1
CSAQSTPGLAGRGEFF
TGCAGTGCTCAGTCAACCCCGGGACTAGCGGGCAGGGGGGAGTTCTTC
>TRBD2|TRBV7-6|many|TRBJ2-1
CASSHGLAGWGEQFF
TGTGCCAGCAGTCACGGACTAGCGGGGTGGGGTGAGCAGTTCTTC
>TRBD1|TRBV4-1|few|TRBJ2-3
CASSPRGTGLTDTQYF
TGCGCCAGCAGCCCCCGAGGGACAGGGTTAACAGATACGCAGTATTTT
>-|TRBV10-3|many|TRBJ2-5
CATNRAGQETQYF
TGTGCCACGAATAGGGCAGGCCAAGAGACCCAGTACTTC
>-|TRBV7-6|many|TRBJ2-1
CASSFTQEDEQFF
TGTGCCAGCAGCTTTACCCAGGAGGATGAGCAGTTCTTC
>TRBD1|TRBV4-1|many|TRBJ2-7
CASSHPGTGGYEQYF
TGCGCCAGCAGTCATCCCGGGACAGGGGGCTACGAGCAGTACTTC
>-|TRBV9|many|TRBJ1-3
CASSVESPNTIYF
TGTGCCAGCAGCGTAGAATCCCCCAACACCATATATTTT
>-|TRBV4-2|-|TRBJ1-1
CASSHYEAPPREYEAFF
TGTGCCAGCAGCCATTATGAGGCTCCCCCACGCGAATATGAAGCTTTCTTT
>TRBD2|TRBV20-1|many|TRBJ2-3
CSAALAGVTDTQYF
TGCAGTGCCGCCCTAGCGGGAGTAACAGATACGCAGTATTTT
>-|TRBV29-1|many|TRBJ2-3
CSVGGRFTDTQYF
TGCAGCGTTGGTGGGCGGTTCACAGATACGCAGTATTTT
>TRBD2|TRBV9|many|TRBJ2-7
CASSLGLAGAQQYF
TGTGCCAGCAGCTTGGGACTAGCGGGGGCTCAGCAGTACTTC
>-|TRBV15|many|TRBJ2-1
CATSMGGQNEQFF
TGTGCCACCAGCATGGGGGGCCAGAATGAGCAGTTCTTC